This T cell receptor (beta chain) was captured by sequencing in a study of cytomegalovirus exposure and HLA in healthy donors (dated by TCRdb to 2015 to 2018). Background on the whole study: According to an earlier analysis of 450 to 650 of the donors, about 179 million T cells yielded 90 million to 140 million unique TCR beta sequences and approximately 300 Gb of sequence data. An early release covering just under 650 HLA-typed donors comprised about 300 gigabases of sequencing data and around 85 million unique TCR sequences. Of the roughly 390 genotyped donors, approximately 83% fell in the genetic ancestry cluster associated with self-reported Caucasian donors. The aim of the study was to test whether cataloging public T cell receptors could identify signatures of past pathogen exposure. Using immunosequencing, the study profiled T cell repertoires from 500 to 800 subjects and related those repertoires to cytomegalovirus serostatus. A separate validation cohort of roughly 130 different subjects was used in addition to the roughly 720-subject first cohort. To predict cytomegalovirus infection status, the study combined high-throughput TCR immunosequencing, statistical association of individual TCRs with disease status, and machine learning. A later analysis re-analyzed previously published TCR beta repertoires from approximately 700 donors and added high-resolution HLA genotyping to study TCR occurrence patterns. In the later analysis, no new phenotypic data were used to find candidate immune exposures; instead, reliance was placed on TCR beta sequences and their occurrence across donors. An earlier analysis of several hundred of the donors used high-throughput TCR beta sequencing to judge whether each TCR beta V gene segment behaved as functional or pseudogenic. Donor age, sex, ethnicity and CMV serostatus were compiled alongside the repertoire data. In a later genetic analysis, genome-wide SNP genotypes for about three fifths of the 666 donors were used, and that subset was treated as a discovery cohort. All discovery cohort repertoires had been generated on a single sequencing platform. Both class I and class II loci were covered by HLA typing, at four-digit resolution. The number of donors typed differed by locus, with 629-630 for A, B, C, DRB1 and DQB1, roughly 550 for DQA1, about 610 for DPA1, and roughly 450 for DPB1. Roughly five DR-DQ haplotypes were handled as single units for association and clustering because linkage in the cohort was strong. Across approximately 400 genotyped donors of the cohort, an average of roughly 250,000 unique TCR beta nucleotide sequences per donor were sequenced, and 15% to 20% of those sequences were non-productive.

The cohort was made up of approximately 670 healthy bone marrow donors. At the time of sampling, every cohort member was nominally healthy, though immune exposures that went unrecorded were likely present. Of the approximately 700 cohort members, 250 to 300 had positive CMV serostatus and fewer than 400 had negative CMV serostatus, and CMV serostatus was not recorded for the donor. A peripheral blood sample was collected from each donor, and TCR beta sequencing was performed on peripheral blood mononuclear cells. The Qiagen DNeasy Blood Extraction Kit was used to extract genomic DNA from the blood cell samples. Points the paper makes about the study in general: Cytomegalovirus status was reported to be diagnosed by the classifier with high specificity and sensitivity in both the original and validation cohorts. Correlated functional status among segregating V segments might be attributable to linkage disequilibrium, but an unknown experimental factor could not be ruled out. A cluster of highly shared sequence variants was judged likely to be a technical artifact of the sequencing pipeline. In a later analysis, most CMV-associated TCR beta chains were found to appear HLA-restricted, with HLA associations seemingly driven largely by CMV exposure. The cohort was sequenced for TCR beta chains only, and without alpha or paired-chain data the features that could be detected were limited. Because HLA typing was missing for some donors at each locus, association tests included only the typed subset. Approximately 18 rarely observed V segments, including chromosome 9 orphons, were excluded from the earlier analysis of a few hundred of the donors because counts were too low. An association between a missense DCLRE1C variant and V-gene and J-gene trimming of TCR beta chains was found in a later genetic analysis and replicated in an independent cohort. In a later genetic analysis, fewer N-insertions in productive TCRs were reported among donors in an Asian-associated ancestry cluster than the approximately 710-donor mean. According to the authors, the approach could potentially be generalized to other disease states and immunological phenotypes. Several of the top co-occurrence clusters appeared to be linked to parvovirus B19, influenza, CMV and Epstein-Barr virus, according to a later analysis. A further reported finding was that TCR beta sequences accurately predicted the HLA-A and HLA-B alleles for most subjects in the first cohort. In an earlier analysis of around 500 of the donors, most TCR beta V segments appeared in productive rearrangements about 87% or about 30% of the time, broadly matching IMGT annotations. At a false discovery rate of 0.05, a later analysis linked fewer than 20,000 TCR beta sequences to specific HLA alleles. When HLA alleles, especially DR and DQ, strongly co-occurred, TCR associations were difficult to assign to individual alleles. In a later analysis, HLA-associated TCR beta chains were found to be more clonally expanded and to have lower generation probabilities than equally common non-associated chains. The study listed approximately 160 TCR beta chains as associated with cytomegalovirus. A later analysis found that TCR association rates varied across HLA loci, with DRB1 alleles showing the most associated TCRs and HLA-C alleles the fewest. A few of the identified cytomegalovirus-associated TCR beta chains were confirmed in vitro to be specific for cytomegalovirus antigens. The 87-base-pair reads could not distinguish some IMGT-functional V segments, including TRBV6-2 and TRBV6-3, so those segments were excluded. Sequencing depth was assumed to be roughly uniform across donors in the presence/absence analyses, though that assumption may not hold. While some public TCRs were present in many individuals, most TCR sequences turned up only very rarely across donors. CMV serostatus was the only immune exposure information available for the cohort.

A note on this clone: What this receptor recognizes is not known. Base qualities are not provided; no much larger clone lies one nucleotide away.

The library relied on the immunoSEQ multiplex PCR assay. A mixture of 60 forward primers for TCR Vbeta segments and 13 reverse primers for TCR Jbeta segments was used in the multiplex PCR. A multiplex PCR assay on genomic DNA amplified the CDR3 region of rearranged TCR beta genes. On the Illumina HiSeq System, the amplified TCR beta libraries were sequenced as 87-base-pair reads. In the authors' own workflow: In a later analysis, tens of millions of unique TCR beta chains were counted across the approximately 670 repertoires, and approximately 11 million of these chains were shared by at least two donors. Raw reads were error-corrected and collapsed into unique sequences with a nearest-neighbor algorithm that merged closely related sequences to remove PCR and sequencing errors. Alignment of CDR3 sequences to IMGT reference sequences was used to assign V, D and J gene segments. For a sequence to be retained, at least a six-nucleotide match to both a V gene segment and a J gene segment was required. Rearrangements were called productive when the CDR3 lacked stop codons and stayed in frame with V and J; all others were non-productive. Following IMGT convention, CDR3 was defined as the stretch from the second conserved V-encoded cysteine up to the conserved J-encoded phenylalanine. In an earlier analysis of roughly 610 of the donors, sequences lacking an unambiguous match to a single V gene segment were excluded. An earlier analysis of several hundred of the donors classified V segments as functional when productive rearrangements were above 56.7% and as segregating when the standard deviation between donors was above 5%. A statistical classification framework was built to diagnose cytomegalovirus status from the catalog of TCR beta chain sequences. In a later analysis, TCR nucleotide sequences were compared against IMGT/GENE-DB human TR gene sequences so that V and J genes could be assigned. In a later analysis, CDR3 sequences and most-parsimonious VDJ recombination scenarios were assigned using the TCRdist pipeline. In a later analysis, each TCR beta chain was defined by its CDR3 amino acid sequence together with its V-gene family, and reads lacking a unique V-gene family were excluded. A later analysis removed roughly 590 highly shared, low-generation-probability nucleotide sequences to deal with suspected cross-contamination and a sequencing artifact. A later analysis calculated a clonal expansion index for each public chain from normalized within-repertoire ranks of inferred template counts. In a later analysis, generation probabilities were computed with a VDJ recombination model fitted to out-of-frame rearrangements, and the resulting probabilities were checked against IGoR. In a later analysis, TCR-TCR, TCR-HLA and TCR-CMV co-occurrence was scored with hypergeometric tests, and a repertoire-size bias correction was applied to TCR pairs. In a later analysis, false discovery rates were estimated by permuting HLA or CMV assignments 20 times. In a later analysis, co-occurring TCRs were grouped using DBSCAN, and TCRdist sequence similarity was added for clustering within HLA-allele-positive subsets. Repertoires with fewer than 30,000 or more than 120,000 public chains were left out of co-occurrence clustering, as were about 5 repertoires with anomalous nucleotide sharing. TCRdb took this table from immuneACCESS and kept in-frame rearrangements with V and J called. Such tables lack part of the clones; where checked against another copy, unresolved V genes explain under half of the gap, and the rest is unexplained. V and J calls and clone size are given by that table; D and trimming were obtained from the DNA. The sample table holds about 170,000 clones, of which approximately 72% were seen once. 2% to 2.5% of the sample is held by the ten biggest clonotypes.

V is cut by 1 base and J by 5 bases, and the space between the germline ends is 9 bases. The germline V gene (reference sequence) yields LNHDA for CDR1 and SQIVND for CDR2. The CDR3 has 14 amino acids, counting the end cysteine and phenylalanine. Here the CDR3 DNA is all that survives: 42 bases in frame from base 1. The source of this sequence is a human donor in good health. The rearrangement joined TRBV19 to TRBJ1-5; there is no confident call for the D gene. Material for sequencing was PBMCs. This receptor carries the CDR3 CASSIVGGDQPQHF. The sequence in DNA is TGTGCCAGTAGTATAGTGGGTGGAGATCAGCCCCAGCATTTT.